This T cell receptor beta chain was identified during a study of blood T cell repertoires in COVID-19. In the case of this clone: One end of the junction is discordant with germline, which a read error may explain.

Enrollment of patients from Seattle took place during active infection, with longitudinal follow-up. As originally analysed: Estimation of nucleated cell counts was performed using reference gene primer amplification. Profiling relied on immunoSEQ multiplex PCR, and the TCRdb table lists in-frame clones only, not all of them. V and J calls and clone size are as listed in that table; D and trimming were resolved from the DNA. The repertoire consists of 200,000 to 250,000 clones, with more than 70% occurring once and the leading ten covering 15% to 20%. The CDR3 extends over 12 amino acids. Germline-derived CDR1 and CDR2 are MNHEY and SVGAGI.

Sequenced material: peripheral blood. The receptor's source is a man in his fifties or sixties with COVID-19, enrolled during active disease. The rearrangement joins TRBV6-5 to TRBJ2-7; D is possibly TRBD2 (6 bases). CDR3 DNA sequence: TGTGCCAGCAGGACCCCTGGAGGGCAGGACCACTTC. Its translation: CASRTPGGQDHF.